The 22 T cell receptor beta chains presented below share a single source sample, sequenced in a study of cytomegalovirus exposure and HLA in healthy donors. Primers included in the PCR were 60 Vbeta and 13 Jbeta primers. Assay used: immunoSEQ multiplex PCR; TCRdb lists only in-frame clones, some missing. This table has tens of thousands of clones, about 60% appearing once. Material for sequencing was PBMCs. The source is a woman under 40 in good health and CMV-seronegative.

This clone was observed a handful of times. The chain is built from TRBV29-1 and TRBJ2-1, with 7 bases fitting TRBD2. The V gene end was trimmed by 3 bases and the J gene end by 10 bases; junction bases not matched to a gene: 6. CDR1 is SQVTM, CDR2 ANQGSEA, per germline. This CDR3 has 12 residues. CDR3: CSVDGGRKEQFF. CDR3 DNA sequence: TGCAGCGTTGACGGGGGGAGAAAAGAGCAGTTCTTC.

This clone appeared a few times. The chain has TRBV27 and TRBJ1-1; 7 bases align to TRBD1. V lost 5 bases and J lost 5; bases outside the gene matches: 5. The CDR3 is 13 residues long. Germline CDR1 reads MNHEY; CDR2 reads SMNVEV (reference sequence). The CDR3 region is CASSNRGRTEAFF. As DNA, the CDR3 is TGTGCCAGCAGTAACAGGGGACGGACTGAAGCTTTCTTT.

V is TRBV29-1 and J is TRBJ2-5; weak D call: TRBD1 (6 bases). Germline values: CDR1 SQVTM, CDR2 ANQGSEA. CDR3 length: 12 amino acids. V was trimmed by 5 bases and J by 5 bases, leaving 12 bases between them. CDR3: CSVRQVGETQYF. The CDR3, as DNA: TGCAGCGTTAGACAGGTCGGGGAGACCCAGTACTTC. Together with reference TRBV29-1 and TRBJ2-5, the CDR3 gives the full variable domain: SAVISQKPSRDICQRGTSLTIQCQVDSQVTMMFWYRQQPGQSLTLIATANQGSEATYESGFVIDKFPISRPNLTFSTLTVSNMSPEDSSIYLCSVRQVGETQYFGPGTRLLVL.

J is TRBJ2-1 and V is TRBV5-4, with TRBD2 matching over 8 bases. V lost 4 bases and J lost 0; bases outside the gene matches: 9. The CDR3 covers 17 residues. CDR1 is SGHNT and CDR2 is YYREEE in the germline V gene (reference sequence). As DNA, the CDR3 is TGTGCCAGCAGCCCAACTAGCGGTTTAAGCTCCTACAATGAGCAGTTCTTC. Protein: CASSPTSGLSSYNEQFF. The variable domain in full, completed from reference TRBV5-4 and TRBJ2-1, reads ETGVTQSPTHLIKTRGQQVTLRCSSQSGHNTVSWYQQALGQGPQFIFQYYREEENGRGNFPPRFSGLQFPNYSSELNVNALELDDSALYLCASSPTSGLSSYNEQFFGPGTRLTVL.

V gene TRBV6-5 combines with J gene TRBJ1-6; TRBD1 matches 9 bases. V lost 10 bases and J lost 7; bases outside the gene matches: 8. CDR1 MNHEY and CDR2 SVGAGI come from the germline V gene. The CDR3 is made up of 14 amino acids. Here the CDR3 reads CANQTGGGNSPLHF. The CDR3 DNA reads TGTGCCAACCAGACAGGGGGTGGAAATTCACCCCTCCACTTT.

This clone came up once. The rearrangement uses TRBV6-5 and TRBJ2-3; the match to TRBD2 covers 7 bases. CDR1 and CDR2 (germline): MNHEY, SVGAGI. The J segment lost 2 bases and the V segment lost 10 bases, leaving 6 bases of the junction unmatched. This CDR3 comprises 13 residues. The CDR3 is CATRLALTDTQYF. Here the CDR3 DNA reads TGTGCCACCCGACTAGCCCTCACAGATACGCAGTATTTT.

V gene TRBV27 combines with J gene TRBJ2-1; 7 positions match TRBD2. This CDR3 contains 15 residues. After removal of 3 bases from V and 0 bases from J, the junction contained 2 bases not matched to a gene. Germline V gene lookup returns CDR1 MNHEY and CDR2 SMNVEV (reference sequence). Here the CDR3 DNA reads TGTGCCAGCAGTTTCGGCGGGGGCTCCTACAATGAGCAGTTCTTC. Its translation is CASSFGGGSYNEQFF.

This sequence joins TRBV6-5 and TRBJ1-1; no firm D call. CDR1 is MNHEY and CDR2 is SVGAGI in the germline V gene. This CDR3 contains 15 residues. The V end lost 0 bases, the J end lost 1 base, and 9 bases lay between the germline ends. In DNA form, the CDR3 reads TGTGCCAGCAGTTACTCGAGGCAAACGAACACTGAAGCTTTCTTT. It encodes CASSYSRQTNTEAFF.

The chain recombines TRBV11-2 with TRBJ1-5, with 9 bases that match TRBD1. CDR1 is SGHAT and CDR2 is FQNNGV in the germline V gene. There are 15 residues in the CDR3. V lost 5 bases, J lost 5 bases, and 7 bases stayed unmatched. CDR3 DNA sequence: TGTGCCAGCAGCGCTGGGACAGGGCGTTATCAGCCCCAGCATTTT. Residues: CASSAGTGRYQPQHF. Full variable domain (outside the CDR3, taken from reference TRBV11-2 and TRBJ1-5): EAGVAQSPRYKIIEKRQSVAFWCNPISGHATLYWYQQILGQGPKLLIQFQNNGVVDDSQLPKDRFSAERLKGVDSTLKIQPAKLEDSAVYLCASSAGTGRYQPQHFGDGTRLSIL.

This sequence joins TRBV18 and TRBJ1-1, with TRBD1 matching 7 bases. The CDR3 totals 15 residues. Germline CDR1 and CDR2: KGHSH and LQKENI. Trimming cost V 2 bases and J 1 base; bases outside gene matches: 4. CDR3: CASSPNDRENTEAFF. CDR3 DNA sequence: TGTGCCAGCTCACCAAACGACAGGGAGAACACTGAAGCTTTCTTT.

The V and J genes are TRBV5-1 and TRBJ2-2; D remains unclear. Germline V gives CDR1 SGHRS, CDR2 YFSETQ. The ends were cut back, 1 base at V and 2 bases at J, with 15 bases in the middle. This CDR3 is 17 amino acids long. The CDR3 DNA sequence: TGCGCCAGCAGCTTGTCCATGAGCCATATAAACACCGGGGAGCTGTTTTTT. This translates into CASSLSMSHINTGELFF.

The V gene is TRBV2, the J gene TRBJ1-4; the match to TRBD1 covers 7 bases. V was pared by 4 bases and J by 2 bases, with 4 bases of the junction left unmatched. Looked up from germline, CDR1 is SNHLY and CDR2 is FYNNEI. This CDR3 spans 15 amino acids. The DNA of the CDR3 is TGTGCCAGCAGTGCCAAGACAGGGACTAATGAAAAACTGTTTTTT. Its translation: CASSAKTGTNEKLFF.

The chain is built from TRBV7-9 and TRBJ1-2; no reliable D call. The CDR3 sequence is 14 residues long. CDR1 and CDR2 from the germline V gene are SEHNR and FQNEAQ (reference sequence). V was pared by 0 bases and J by 7 bases, with 12 bases between. CDR3 nucleotide sequence: TGTGCCAGCAGCTTAGCCTCGGGGTTCCGTGGCTACACCTTC. This encodes CASSLASGFRGYTF.

The CDR3 loop is CASRRDSPNYGYTF. CDR3 sequence (DNA): TGTGCCAGCAGGCGGGACAGCCCCAACTATGGCTACACCTTC. J is TRBJ1-2 and V is TRBV6-1; 7 nucleotides line up with TRBD1. J was trimmed by 2 bases and V by 6 bases; bases with no gene match: 6. Germline V gene lookup returns CDR1 MNHNS and CDR2 SASEGT. This CDR3 comprises 14 residues.

The table lists this clone with a few counts. The chain employs TRBV28 and TRBJ2-7, with a weak D call TRBD1 (6 bases). CDR3 size: 16 residues. Trimming shortened V by 3 bases and J by 6 bases, and 21 bases separated the two germline ends. Germline values: CDR1 MDHEN, CDR2 SYDVKM. In nucleotides, the CDR3 is TGTGCCAGCAGTTTCACAGGGTCCCAAGGTTTGCGCGAGCAGTACTTC. It translates to CASSFTGSQGLREQYF.

The table lists this clone with a few counts. This chain links TRBV10-2 with TRBJ1-5; D remains unclear. The V end was cut by 0 bases, the J end by 7 bases, with 4 bases between. The germline gives CDR1 WSHSY, CDR2 SAAADI. This CDR3 comprises 12 residues. DNA for the CDR3: TGCGCCAGCAGTGAGTCCGTACAGCCCCAGCATTTT. Translating it yields CASSESVQPQHF.

CDR3 protein: CASSLGLAGGSRGTQYF. The CDR3, as DNA: TGTGCCAGCAGCTTGGGACTAGCGGGGGGGTCGCGGGGTACGCAGTATTTT. The chain recombines TRBV5-4 with TRBJ2-3, with 14 bases that match TRBD2. The V gene's germline CDR1 is SGHNT and CDR2 YYREEE (reference sequence). The CDR3 is 17 amino acids. V shed 0 bases and J 8 bases; nucleotides not matched to a gene: 8.

This clone qualifies as medium-sized. The rearrangement joins TRBV5-4 to TRBJ2-3, with 9 bases lining up with TRBD2. The trim removed 5 bases at V and 5 bases at J, leaving 3 bases unmatched. The CDR3 runs to 13 residues. CDR1 is SGHNT and CDR2 is YYREEE in the germline V gene (reference sequence). Here the CDR3 DNA reads TGTGCCAGCAGAGATAGCGGGGGAGATACGCAGTATTTT. Protein sequence: CASRDSGGDTQYF.

This clone was found once. This chain connects TRBV7-9 to TRBJ1-2; D is perhaps TRBD1 (5 bases). Germline V gives CDR1 SEHNR, CDR2 FQNEAQ (reference sequence). The CDR3 runs to 12 residues. Trimming pared 1 base from V and 5 bases from J, leaving 5 bases between. CDR3 amino acids: CASSLEGYGYTF. The CDR3 region has the DNA TGTGCCAGCAGCTTAGAGGGGTATGGCTACACCTTC. Together with reference TRBV7-9 and TRBJ1-2, the CDR3 gives the full variable domain: DTGVSQNPRHKITKRGQNVTFRCDPISEHNRLYWYRQTLGQGPEFLTYFQNEAQLEKSRLLSDRFSAERPKGSFSTLEIQRTEQGDSAMYLCASSLEGYGYTFGSGTRLTVV.

The gene calls are TRBV7-2 and TRBJ1-6, with TRBD1 matching over 8 bases. The germline gives CDR1 SGHTA, CDR2 FQGNSA. V lost 2 bases, J lost 7 bases, and 4 bases stayed unmatched. The CDR3 is 15 amino acids. The chain's CDR3 is CASSLRGTGNSPLHF. The CDR3 coding sequence is TGTGCCAGCAGCTTAAGGGGGACAGGAAATTCACCCCTCCACTTT. The variable domain in full, with the rest retrieved from reference TRBV7-2 and TRBJ1-6, is GAGVSQSPSNKVTEKGKDVELRCDPISGHTALYWYRQSLGQGLEFLIYFQGNSAPDKSGLPSDRFSAERTGGSVSTLTIQRTQQEDSAVYLCASSLRGTGNSPLHFGNGTRLTVT.

This chain links TRBV27 with TRBJ2-7; 8 bases are shared with TRBD2. Losses at the gene ends were 7 bases for V and 6 bases for J; bases not matched to a gene: 8. The CDR3 has 13 residues. Germline CDR1 and CDR2: MNHEY and SMNVEV (reference sequence). CDR3 region: CASTSRGVGEQYF. The DNA for the CDR3 is TGTGCCAGCACCTCGCGGGGGGTTGGCGAGCAGTACTTC.

This clone has only a few counts. The V gene is TRBV5-1, the J gene TRBJ1-2, with unresolved D. Per the germline V gene, CDR1 is SGHRS and CDR2 is YFSETQ. The CDR3 spans 15 residues. V was pared by 0 bases and J by 1 base, with 10 bases between. CDR3 in DNA: TGCGCCAGCAGCTTGGCCCCTTCAGATAACTATGGCTACACCTTC. It yields the protein CASSLAPSDNYGYTF.